A single sample is the source of the 29 T cell receptor beta chains below, sequenced in a study of T cell changes during pregnancy in multiple sclerosis. The assay was immunoSEQ multiplex PCR, and TCRdb's table has in-frame clones only and misses some. Here the sample spans around 26,000 clones, approximately 90% being singletons. Here the sequenced sample was CD4+ T cells from peripheral blood mononuclear cells, taken in the first trimester of pregnancy. The source is a female donor in good health, enrolled as a control in a pregnancy study.

V and J are TRBV28 and TRBJ1-5; perhaps TRBD1 as D (6 bases). Germline V gene sequence: CDR1 MDHEN, CDR2 SYDVKM. The CDR3 extends over 19 amino acids. Trimming cost V 7 bases and J 4 bases, with 29 bases left between them. The CDR3 DNA reads as TGTGCCAGCAAAGTTTCTCTTGGACCGCCCGAAGACAGGAATCAGCCCCAGCATTTT. As protein: CASKVSLGPPEDRNQPQHF.

This chain connects TRBV7-8 to TRBJ2-5; TRBD2 agrees at 8 bases. The germline gives CDR1 SGHVS, CDR2 FQNEAQ. Trimming took 5 bases from V and 7 from J; bases not matched to a gene: 15. The CDR3 is made up of 16 amino acids. The CDR3: CASSPAPAGVLGTQYF. CDR3 nucleotide sequence: TGTGCCAGCAGCCCGGCCCCAGCGGGAGTCTTGGGGACCCAGTACTTC.

The J gene is TRBJ1-2, the V gene TRBV28; D is uncertain. The CDR3 contains 13 residues. The ends were cut back, 3 bases at V and 7 bases at J, with 12 bases in the middle. Germline V gene data show CDR1 as MDHEN and CDR2 as SYDVKM. CDR3 loop: CASSFPTRTGYTF. In nucleotides, the CDR3 is TGTGCCAGCAGTTTTCCCACCAGAACTGGCTACACCTTC.

This chain links TRBV5-1 with TRBJ1-2; D is perhaps TRBD1 (6 bases). Germline-derived CDR1 and CDR2 are SGHRS and YFSETQ. V lost 4 bases to trimming and J lost 5 bases, with 9 bases between them. This CDR3 is built from 12 residues. This chain's CDR3 is CASSQGTYGYTF. DNA for the CDR3: TGCGCCAGCAGCCAGGGGACATATGGCTACACCTTC.

The count of this clone is one. V usage is TRBV14 and J usage is TRBJ1-5, with D hard to call. Deletions cut 8 bases from V and 0 bases from J, with 17 bases between. Germline V gene lookup returns CDR1 SGHDN and CDR2 FVKESK. The CDR3 sequence is 16 residues long. This CDR3 reads CASRKIRQNSNQPQHF. The CDR3 DNA reads TGTGCCAGCCGGAAGATTAGACAAAATAGCAATCAGCCCCAGCATTTT.

This rearrangement joins TRBV21-1 to TRBJ2-7; TRBD2, the table's D call, was not compared with the DNA. TRBV21-1 is a known pseudogene. The CDR3 loop spans 16 amino acids. CDR3 loop: CASSMGDEGESYEQYF. CDR3 coding DNA: TGTGCCAGCAGCATGGGAGATGAGGGAGAGAGCTACGAGCAGTACTTC.

The rearrangement joins TRBV21-1 to TRBJ2-2; TRBD2, the D gene given by the table, was not confirmed from the DNA. TRBV21-1 is a pseudogene locus. The CDR3 has 19 amino acids. CDR3 region: CASSESASLWQTLPAELFF. The CDR3 nucleotides read TGTGCCAGCAGCGAAAGTGCGTCACTATGGCAGACTCTACCGGCGGAGCTGTTTTTT.

This clone was seen only once. The CDR3 loop reads CASSRRTGADTEAFF. Written as DNA, the CDR3 is TGTGCCAGCAGCCGTAGGACAGGGGCCGATACTGAAGCTTTCTTT. The chain combines TRBV11-3 with TRBJ1-1; 9 bases agree with TRBD1. This CDR3 region has 15 residues. V was pared by 5 bases and J by 5 bases, with 9 bases of the junction left unmatched. CDR1 is SGHNT and CDR2 is YENEEA in the germline V gene.

This clone was seen only once. V is TRBV5-5 and J is TRBJ1-4, with 7 positions matching TRBD1. This CDR3 has 14 amino acids. Germline CDR1 and CDR2: SGHKS and YYEKEE (reference sequence). With 2 bases clipped from V and 6 bases from J, the junction kept 4 bases outside the gene matches. Here the CDR3 DNA reads TGTGCCAGCAGCTTCCGGGACAGCGATGAAAAACTGTTTTTT. It encodes CASSFRDSDEKLFF.

The V call is TRBV5-6, the J call TRBJ2-5; D not resolved. In germline, CDR1 is SGHDT, CDR2 YYEEEE. The V and J ends lost 5 bases and 2 bases respectively, with 7 bases between them. The CDR3 runs to 12 residues. CDR3 loop: CASSLNQETQYF. CDR3 nucleotides: TGTGCCAGCAGTCTAAATCAAGAGACCCAGTACTTC.

The chain is built from TRBV27 and TRBJ2-3; D gene unclear. This CDR3 has 12 residues. Germline values: CDR1 MNHEY, CDR2 SMNVEV (reference sequence). V was trimmed by 0 bases and J by 7 bases, leaving 5 bases between them. CDR3 loop: CASSLSLHTQYF. Here the CDR3 DNA reads TGTGCCAGCAGTTTATCTCTCCATACGCAGTATTTT.

This clone was observed once. CDR3 sequence reads: CASSTQGGDTIYF. CDR3 nucleotide sequence: TGCGCCAGCAGCACTCAGGGAGGGGACACCATATATTTT. The gene calls are TRBV5-1 and TRBJ1-3, with a weak D call TRBD1 (5 bases). V dropped 4 bases and J dropped 8 bases, with 13 bases sitting between them. The CDR3 consists of 13 residues. Germline CDR1 and CDR2: SGHRS and YFSETQ.

The chain has TRBV4-2 and TRBJ2-5; 9 nucleotides line up with TRBD2. This CDR3 region has 16 residues. From germline, CDR1 is LGHNA and CDR2 YNFKEQ. J was trimmed by 1 base and V by 0 bases; bases with no gene match: 3. The CDR3 coding sequence is TGTGCCAGCAGCCAAGAGGGCGGGGGGGGCCAAGAGACCCAGTACTTC. Translated: CASSQEGGGGQETQYF.

This chain joins TRBV30 and TRBJ1-2; TRBD1 agrees at 9 bases. The V gene's germline CDR1 is GTSNPN and CDR2 SVGIG (reference sequence). The length of the CDR3 is 15 residues. After removal of 7 bases from V and 8 bases from J, the junction contained 17 bases not matched to a gene. The CDR3 nucleotides read TGTGCCTCAGGACAGGGGCTTAACTCGCCCGCCGGCTACACCTTC. Translated, it gives CASGQGLNSPAGYTF.

The V gene is TRBV4-1, the J gene TRBJ2-4; 7 nucleotides agree with TRBD2. V gave up 2 bases and J gave up 1 base; unmatched junction bases: 8. Germline CDR1 and CDR2: MGHRA and YSYEKL. The CDR3 consists of 17 residues. CDR3 nucleotides: TGCGCCAGCAGCCAACAAAGCGGGGCTGGGGCCAAAAACATTCAGTACTTC. It is translated as CASSQQSGAGAKNIQYF.

The chain employs TRBV6-1 and TRBJ2-3; 7 bases are a match to TRBD2. CDR3 length equals 15 residues. From germline, CDR1 is MNHNS and CDR2 SASEGT. V shed 6 bases and J 5 bases; nucleotides not matched to a gene: 11. CDR3 protein: CASRPGVGRGDTQYF. CDR3 bases: TGTGCCAGCAGACCCGGGGTAGGGAGGGGAGATACGCAGTATTTT.

The chain carries TRBV19 and TRBJ1-2; tentative D call: TRBD1 (6 bases). CDR1 and CDR2 from the germline V gene are LNHDA and SQIVND (reference sequence). The CDR3 sequence is 14 residues long. V lost 3 bases and J 8 bases, leaving 16 bases between the germline ends. CDR3 loop: CASSMTLSRGGYTF. Here the CDR3 DNA reads TGTGCCAGTAGTATGACGTTGTCCAGGGGCGGCTACACCTTC.

V is TRBV29-1 and J is TRBJ2-5; 8 bases align to TRBD2. Losses at the gene ends were 5 bases for V and 5 bases for J; bases not matched to a gene: 4. The length of the CDR3 is 12 residues. From germline, CDR1 is SQVTM and CDR2 ANQGSEA. The CDR3 spells CSVPTGGETQYF. The CDR3 DNA follows: TGCAGCGTTCCGACGGGAGGGGAGACCCAGTACTTC.

The rearrangement uses TRBV30 and TRBJ2-7, with 9 positions matching TRBD2. Trimming cost V 2 bases and J 1 base; bases outside gene matches: 3. The CDR3 totals 14 residues. The germline gives CDR1 GTSNPN, CDR2 SVGIG (reference sequence). Here the CDR3 reads CAWSRLAGSYEQYF. The CDR3 bases are TGTGCCTGGAGTCGGCTAGCGGGGTCCTACGAGCAGTACTTC.

The chain employs TRBV12-5 and TRBJ2-7; 7 nucleotides agree with TRBD1. CDR1 LGHNT and CDR2 FRNRAP come from the germline V gene. The CDR3 spans 16 residues. V dropped 0 bases and J dropped 4; count of bases not matched to a gene: 9. The CDR3 DNA follows: TGTGCTAGTGGTTTGGTAGTCTCAGGGGGTACATACGAGCAGTACTTC. Its translation: CASGLVVSGGTYEQYF.

V is TRBV28 and J is TRBJ1-1, with 12 bases fitting TRBD1. J gave up 4 bases and V 8 bases, and 5 bases lay outside the gene matches. This CDR3 is 14 amino acids long. Looked up from germline, CDR1 is MDHEN and CDR2 is SYDVKM. CDR3 sequence (DNA): TGTGCCAGCGGGACAGGGGGCAGGAGCACTGAAGCTTTCTTT. Translating gives CASGTGGRSTEAFF.

This chain uses TRBV30 with TRBJ2-7; TRBD1 matches at 11 bases. The CDR3 is 13 amino acids. The trim removed 5 bases at V and 4 bases at J, leaving 4 bases unmatched. CDR1 is GTSNPN and CDR2 is SVGIG in the germline V gene (reference sequence). The CDR3 here is CAWRGDRGYEQYF. DNA of the CDR3: TGTGCCTGGCGGGGGGACAGGGGGTACGAGCAGTACTTC.

This clone was seen a handful of times. The rearrangement links TRBV6-6 to TRBJ1-5, with a possible D match to TRBD1 (5 bases). There are 14 residues in the CDR3. Per germline, CDR1 MNHNY and CDR2 SVGAGI (reference sequence). V was pared by 2 bases and J by 6 bases, with 11 bases between. CDR3 DNA: TGTGCCAGCAGTTACAGGGGTTCGGGTCAGCCCCAGCATTTT. It encodes CASSYRGSGQPQHF.

The V gene is TRBV28, the J gene TRBJ2-3; D gene unclear. The CDR3 has 12 residues. Trimming took off 4 bases at V and 2 bases at J, with 4 bases between the two ends. Germline CDR1 and CDR2: MDHEN and SYDVKM. The DNA for the CDR3 is TGTGCCAGCAGTTCCTACACAGATACGCAGTATTTT. Translated: CASSSYTDTQYF.

This chain uses TRBV28 with TRBJ2-5; D gene ambiguous. V lost 5 bases and J 1 base, leaving 11 bases between the germline ends. The CDR3 runs 14 residues. Germline CDR1 is MDHEN and CDR2 is SYDVKM. DNA of the CDR3: TGTGCCAGCAGTCCTAGACTGACCCAAGAGACCCAGTACTTC. Residues: CASSPRLTQETQYF. Full variable domain (missing parts from reference TRBV28 and TRBJ2-5): DVKVTQSSRYLVKRTGEKVFLECVQDMDHENMFWYRQDPGLGLRLIYFSYDVKMKEKGDIPEGYSVSREKKERFSLILESASTNQTSMYLCASSPRLTQETQYFGPGTRLLVL.

V is TRBV25-1 and J is TRBJ1-5, with D unresolved. The CDR3 length is 14 residues. Trimming shortened V by 3 bases and J by 4 bases, and 10 bases separated the two germline ends. Germline lookup yields CDR1 MGHDK and CDR2 SYGVNS. CDR3 residues: CASSDSGSNQPQHF. In DNA, the CDR3 is TGTGCCAGCAGTGATTCGGGGTCGAATCAGCCCCAGCATTTT.

The CDR3 sequence: CASSPRTGDEQYF. Here the CDR3 DNA reads TGTGCCAGCAGCCCGAGAACAGGCGACGAGCAGTACTTC. The chain employs TRBV11-3 and TRBJ2-7; D might be TRBD1 (5 bases). The CDR3 runs to 13 residues. Trimming pared 5 bases from V and 5 bases from J, leaving 13 bases between. In germline, CDR1 is SGHNT, CDR2 YENEEA.

This chain uses TRBV11-2 with TRBJ2-1; 12 positions match TRBD2. The CDR3 has 19 amino acids. V trimming: 5 bases; J trimming: 4 bases; junction bases outside the gene matches: 15. Germline lookup yields CDR1 SGHAT and CDR2 FQNNGV. In DNA form, the CDR3 reads TGTGCCAGCAGCCCAAGGGCACTAGCGGGAGGCCCGGGGTACAATGAGCAGTTCTTC. Residues: CASSPRALAGGPGYNEQFF.

The chain employs TRBV6-1 and TRBJ2-6, with 9 positions matching TRBD1. The CDR3 runs to 15 residues. Germline CDR1 and CDR2: MNHNS and SASEGT. J gave up 4 bases and V 4 bases, and 2 bases lay outside the gene matches. CDR3 nucleotides: TGTGCCAGCAGTGTACAGGGGGCCGGGGCCAACGTCCTGACTTTC. It yields the protein CASSVQGAGANVLTF.